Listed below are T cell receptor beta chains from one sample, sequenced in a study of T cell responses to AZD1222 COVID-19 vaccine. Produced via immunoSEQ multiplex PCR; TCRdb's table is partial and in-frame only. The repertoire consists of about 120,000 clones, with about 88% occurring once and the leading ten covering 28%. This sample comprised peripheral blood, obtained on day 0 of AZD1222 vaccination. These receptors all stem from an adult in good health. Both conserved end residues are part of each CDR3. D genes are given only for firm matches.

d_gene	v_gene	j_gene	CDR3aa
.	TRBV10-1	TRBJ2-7	CASSDGNF
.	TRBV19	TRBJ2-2	CASSFGERANTGELFF
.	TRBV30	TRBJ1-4	CAWRRVGLDEKLFF
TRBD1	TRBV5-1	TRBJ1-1	CASSSAGTGNTEAFF
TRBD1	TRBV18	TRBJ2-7	CASSPGQGADYEQYF
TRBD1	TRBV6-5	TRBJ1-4	CASNRGGTNEKLFF
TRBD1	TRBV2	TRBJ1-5	CASRIDRGQGNQPQHF
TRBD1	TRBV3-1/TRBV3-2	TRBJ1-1	CASSQRDRGETEAFF
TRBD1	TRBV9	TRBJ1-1	CASSVYGQGNTEAFF
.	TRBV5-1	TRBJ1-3	CASSSGYSGNTIYF
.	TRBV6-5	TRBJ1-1	CASSYYTGNTEAFF
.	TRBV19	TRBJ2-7	CASSIPGQGFYEQYF
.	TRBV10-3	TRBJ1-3	CAISDLGQQPGNTIYF
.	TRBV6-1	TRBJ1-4	CASSEGGVDPKLFF
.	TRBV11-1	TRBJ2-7	CASSQILQGYEQYF
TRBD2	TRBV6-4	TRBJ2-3	CASSDGGRGGDTQYF
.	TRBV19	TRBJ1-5	CASRAGYNQPQHF
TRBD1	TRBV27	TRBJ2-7	CASSWASGTEPYEQYF
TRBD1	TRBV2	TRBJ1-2	CASSEGDRGDGYTF
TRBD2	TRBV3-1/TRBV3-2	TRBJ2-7	CASSLAGGPTYEQYF
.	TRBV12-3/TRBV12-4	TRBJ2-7	CASSNTGYEQYF
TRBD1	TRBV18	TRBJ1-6	CASSPDRSNSPLHF
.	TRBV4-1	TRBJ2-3	CASSQDKKLGVIAQYF
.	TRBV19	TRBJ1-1	CASSQTAQAEAFF
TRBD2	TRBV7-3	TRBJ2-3	CASSLMASGNTDTQYF
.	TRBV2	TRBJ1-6	CASSEEGFSPLHF
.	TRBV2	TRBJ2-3	CASSEHSGTLELSTDTQYF
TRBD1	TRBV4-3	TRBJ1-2	CASSRTGNPEDYGYTF
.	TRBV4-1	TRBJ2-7	CASSQGGYSYEQYF
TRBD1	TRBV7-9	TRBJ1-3	CASRGQGAEGNTIYF
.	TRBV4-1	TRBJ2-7	CASSPPGHRTREQYF
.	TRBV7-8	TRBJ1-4	CASSPKTGLDEKLFF
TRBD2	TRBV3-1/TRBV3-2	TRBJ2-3	CASSIGTSGTDTQYF
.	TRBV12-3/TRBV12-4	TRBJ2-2	CASSLRGGGELFF
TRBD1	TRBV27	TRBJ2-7	CASSPGPGQSSYEQYF
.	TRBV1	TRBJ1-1	CTSSQDEGAAEAFF
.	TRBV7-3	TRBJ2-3	CASSLMTGGDTQYF
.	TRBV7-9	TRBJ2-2	CASSPVGGNGELFF
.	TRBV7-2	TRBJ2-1	CASSLGMLNEQFF
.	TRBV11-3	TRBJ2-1	CASSLRAAHEQFF
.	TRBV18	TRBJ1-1	CASSASGTRTEAFF
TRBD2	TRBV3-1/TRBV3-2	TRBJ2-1	CASSQTPSGSNEQFF
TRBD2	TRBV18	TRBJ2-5	CASSPSGSETQYF
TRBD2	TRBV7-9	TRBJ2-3	CASSSSGLAGPTDTQYF
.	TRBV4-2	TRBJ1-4	CASSQPAPSTNEKLFF
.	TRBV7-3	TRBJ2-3	CASSPWGAGSPSDTQYF
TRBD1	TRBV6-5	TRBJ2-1	CASSRQGMNEQFF
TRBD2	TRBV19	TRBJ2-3	CASSPGGSGSSDTQYF